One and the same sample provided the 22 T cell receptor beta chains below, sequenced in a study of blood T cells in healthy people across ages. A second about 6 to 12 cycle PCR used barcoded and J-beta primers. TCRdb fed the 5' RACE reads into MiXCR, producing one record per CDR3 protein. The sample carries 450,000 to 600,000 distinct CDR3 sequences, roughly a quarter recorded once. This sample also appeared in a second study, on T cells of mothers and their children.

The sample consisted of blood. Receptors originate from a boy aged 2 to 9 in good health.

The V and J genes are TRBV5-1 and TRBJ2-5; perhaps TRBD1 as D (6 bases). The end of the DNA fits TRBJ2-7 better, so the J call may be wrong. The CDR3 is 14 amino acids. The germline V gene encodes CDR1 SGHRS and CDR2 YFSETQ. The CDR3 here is CASSEWQGNYEQYF. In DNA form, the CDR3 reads TGCGCCAGCAGCGAGTGGCAGGGGAACTACGAGCAGTACTTC.

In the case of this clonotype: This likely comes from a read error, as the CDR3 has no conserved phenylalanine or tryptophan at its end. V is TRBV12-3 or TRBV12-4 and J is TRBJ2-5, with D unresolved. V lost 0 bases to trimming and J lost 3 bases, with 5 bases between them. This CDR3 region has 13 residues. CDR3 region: CASSLAPEETQYL. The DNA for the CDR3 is TGTGCCAGCAGTTTAGCGCCGGAAGAGACCCAGTACCTC.

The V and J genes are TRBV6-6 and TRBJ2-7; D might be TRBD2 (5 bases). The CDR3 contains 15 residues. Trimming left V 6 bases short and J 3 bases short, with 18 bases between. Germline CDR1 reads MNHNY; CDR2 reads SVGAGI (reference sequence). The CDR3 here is CASSPVEGSIYEQYF. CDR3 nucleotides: TGTGCCAGCAGCCCCGTAGAGGGAAGCATCTACGAGCAGTACTTC.

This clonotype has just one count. The CDR3 spells CASSEAGTGRETQYF. DNA of the CDR3: TGTGCCAGCAGTGAAGCGGGGACAGGGAGGGAGACCCAGTACTTC. This chain connects TRBV6-1 to TRBJ2-5; TRBD1 agrees at 9 bases. V lost 0 bases to trimming and J lost 5 bases; unmatched junction nucleotides: 4. Germline V lookup: CDR1 MNHNS, CDR2 SASEGT. The CDR3 has 15 residues.

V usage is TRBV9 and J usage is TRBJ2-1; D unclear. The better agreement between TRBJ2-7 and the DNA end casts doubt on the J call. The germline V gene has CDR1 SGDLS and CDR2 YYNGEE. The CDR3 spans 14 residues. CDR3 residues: CASSERIDPYEQYF. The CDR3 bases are TGTGCCAGCAGCGAGAGAATCGACCCCTACGAGCAGTACTTC.

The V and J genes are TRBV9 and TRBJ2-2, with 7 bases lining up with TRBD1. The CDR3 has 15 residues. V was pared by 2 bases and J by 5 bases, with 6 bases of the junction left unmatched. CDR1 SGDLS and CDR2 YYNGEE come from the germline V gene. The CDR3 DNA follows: TGTGCCAGCAGCGTCGGGACAGTCGGGACCGGGGAGCTGTTTTTT. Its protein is CASSVGTVGTGELFF. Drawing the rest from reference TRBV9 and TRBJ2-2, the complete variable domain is DSGVTQTPKHLITATGQRVTLRCSPRSGDLSVYWYQQSLDQGLQFLIQYYNGEERAKGNILERFSAQQFPDLHSELNLSSLELGDSALYFCASSVGTVGTGELFFGEGSRLTVL.

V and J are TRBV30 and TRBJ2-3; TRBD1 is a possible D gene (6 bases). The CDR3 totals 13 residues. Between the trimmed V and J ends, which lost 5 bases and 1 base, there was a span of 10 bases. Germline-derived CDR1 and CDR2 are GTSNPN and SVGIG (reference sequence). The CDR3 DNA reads TGTGCCTGGTCAGGGGTCGGCACAGATACGCAGTATTTT. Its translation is CAWSGVGTDTQYF.

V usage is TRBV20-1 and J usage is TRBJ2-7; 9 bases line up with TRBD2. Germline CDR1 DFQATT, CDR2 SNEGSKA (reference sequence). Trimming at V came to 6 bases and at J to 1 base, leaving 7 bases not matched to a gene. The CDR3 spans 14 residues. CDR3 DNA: TGCAGTGCCACGGGGGGACTAGCTTCCTACGAGCAGTACTTC. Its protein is CSATGGLASYEQYF.

Here the CDR3 reads CASSIGPLETQYF. CDR3 DNA sequence: TGTGCCAGTAGCATTGGGCCGCTAGAGACCCAGTACTTC. V usage is TRBV12-3 or TRBV12-4 and J usage is TRBJ2-5; D is undetermined. V lost 9 bases to trimming and J lost 4 bases, with 15 bases between them. This CDR3 spans 13 amino acids.

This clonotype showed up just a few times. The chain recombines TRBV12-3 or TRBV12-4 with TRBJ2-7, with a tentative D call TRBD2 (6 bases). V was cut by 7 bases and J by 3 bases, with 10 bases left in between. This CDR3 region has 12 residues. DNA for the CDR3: TGTGCCAGCACCTTCGGGGGCTACGAGCAGTACTTC. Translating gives CASTFGGYEQYF.

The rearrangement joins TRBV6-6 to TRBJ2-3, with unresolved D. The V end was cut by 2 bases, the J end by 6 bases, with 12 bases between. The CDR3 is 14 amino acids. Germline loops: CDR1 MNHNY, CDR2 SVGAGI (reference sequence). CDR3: CASSYQTSRDTQYF. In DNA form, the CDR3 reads TGTGCCAGCAGTTACCAAACTTCACGCGATACGCAGTATTTT.

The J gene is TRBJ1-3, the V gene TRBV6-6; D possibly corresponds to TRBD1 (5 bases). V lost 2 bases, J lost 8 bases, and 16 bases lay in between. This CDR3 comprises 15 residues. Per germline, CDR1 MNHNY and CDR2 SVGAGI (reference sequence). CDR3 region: CASSYNRDGFDTIYF. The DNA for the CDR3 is TGTGCCAGCAGTTACAACCGGGACGGTTTCGACACCATATATTTT.

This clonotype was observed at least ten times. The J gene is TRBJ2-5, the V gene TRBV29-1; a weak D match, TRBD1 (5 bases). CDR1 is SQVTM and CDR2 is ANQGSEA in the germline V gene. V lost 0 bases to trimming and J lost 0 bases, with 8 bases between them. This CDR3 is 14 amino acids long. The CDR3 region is CSVEDRQYQETQYF. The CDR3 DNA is TGCAGCGTTGAAGATCGACAGTACCAAGAGACCCAGTACTTC. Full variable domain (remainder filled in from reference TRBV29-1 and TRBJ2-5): SAVISQKPSRDICQRGTSLTIQCQVDSQVTMMFWYRQQPGQSLTLIATANQGSEATYESGFVIDKFPISRPNLTFSTLTVSNMSPEDSSIYLCSVEDRQYQETQYFGPGTRLLVL.

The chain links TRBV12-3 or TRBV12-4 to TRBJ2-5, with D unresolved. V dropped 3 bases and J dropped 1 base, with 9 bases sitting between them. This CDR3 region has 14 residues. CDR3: CASSLRQIQETQYF. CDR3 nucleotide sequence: TGTGCCAGCAGTTTGAGGCAGATCCAAGAGACCCAGTACTTC.

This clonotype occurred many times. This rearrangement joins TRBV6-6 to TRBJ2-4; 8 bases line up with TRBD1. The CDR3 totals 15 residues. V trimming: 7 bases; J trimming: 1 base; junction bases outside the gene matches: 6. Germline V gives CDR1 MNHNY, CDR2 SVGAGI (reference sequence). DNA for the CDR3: TGTGCCAGCACACTCCGACAGGGGGCCAAAAACATTCAGTACTTC. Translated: CASTLRQGAKNIQYF.

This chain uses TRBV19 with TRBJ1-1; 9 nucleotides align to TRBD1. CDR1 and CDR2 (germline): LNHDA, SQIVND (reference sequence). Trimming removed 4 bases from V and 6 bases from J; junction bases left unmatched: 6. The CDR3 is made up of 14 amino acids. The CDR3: CASSSWTGDAEAFF. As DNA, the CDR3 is TGTGCCAGTAGTAGCTGGACAGGGGATGCTGAAGCTTTCTTT.

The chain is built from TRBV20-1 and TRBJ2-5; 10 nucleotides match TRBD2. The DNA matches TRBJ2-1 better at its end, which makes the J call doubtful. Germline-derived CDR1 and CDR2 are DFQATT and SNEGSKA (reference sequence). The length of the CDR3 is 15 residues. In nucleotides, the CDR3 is TGCAGTGCATCCTCCCCTAGCGGGGGTAACAATGAGCAGTTCTTC. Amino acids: CSASSPSGGNNEQFF.

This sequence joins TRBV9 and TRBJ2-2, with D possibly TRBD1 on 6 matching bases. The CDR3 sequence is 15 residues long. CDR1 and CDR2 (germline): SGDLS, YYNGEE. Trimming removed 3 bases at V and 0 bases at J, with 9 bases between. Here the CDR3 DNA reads TGTGCCAGCAGCGCGACAGGCGCGAACACCGGGGAGCTGTTTTTT. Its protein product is CASSATGANTGELFF.

CDR3 coding DNA: TGCGCCAGCAGCCCGAGGTTTTCTGCGTACAATGAGCAGTTCTTC. As protein: CASSPRFSAYNEQFF. This sequence joins TRBV4-3 and TRBJ2-1; D uncertain. V was clipped by 4 bases and J by 4 bases, with 14 bases between them. Per germline, CDR1 LGHNA and CDR2 YSLEER. The CDR3 is 15 residues long.

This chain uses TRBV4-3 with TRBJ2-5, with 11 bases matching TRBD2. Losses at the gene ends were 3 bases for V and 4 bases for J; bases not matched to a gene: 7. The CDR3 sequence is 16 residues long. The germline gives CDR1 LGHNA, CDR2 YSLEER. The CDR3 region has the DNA TGCGCCAGCAGCCAGGGACTAGCGGATGTCAGAGAGACCCAGTACTTC. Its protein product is CASSQGLADVRETQYF.

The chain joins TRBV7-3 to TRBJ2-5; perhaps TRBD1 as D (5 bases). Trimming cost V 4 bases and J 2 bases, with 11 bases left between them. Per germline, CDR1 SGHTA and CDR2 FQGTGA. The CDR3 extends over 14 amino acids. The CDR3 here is CASSSGRGQETQYF. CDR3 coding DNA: TGTGCCAGCAGCTCAGGAAGGGGACAAGAGACCCAGTACTTC.

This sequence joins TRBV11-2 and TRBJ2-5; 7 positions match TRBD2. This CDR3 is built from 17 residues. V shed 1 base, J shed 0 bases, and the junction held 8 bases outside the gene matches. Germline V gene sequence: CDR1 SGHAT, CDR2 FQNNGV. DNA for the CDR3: TGTGCCAGCAGCTTAGTACGGCTAGCGGCCGACCAAGAGACCCAGTACTTC. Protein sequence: CASSLVRLAADQETQYF.